The 30 T cell receptor beta chains below all came from one sample that was sequenced in a study of T cells in Graves' hyperthyroidism and ophthalmopathy. RNA transcripts were the template for amplifying TCR beta CDR3 regions. An initial round of RT-PCR targeting the TCR CDR3 relied on the HTBI primer set. From the multiplex PCR reads, TCRdb called clonotypes with MiXCR, one entry per CDR3 protein. The sample includes about 540,000 distinct CDR3 sequences, just over 45% seen only once; the top ten take about 8.3%. The specimen was peripheral blood or thyroid tissue (not recorded which). These receptors were collected from a woman aged 18-30 years with Graves' hyperthyroidism.

The sample holds one count of this clonotype. The V gene is TRBV5-1, the J gene TRBJ1-2; D is undetermined. CDR1 and CDR2 from the germline V gene are SGHRS and YFSETQ. The CDR3 has 15 residues. V was pared by 2 bases and J by 7 bases, with 18 bases between. This chain's CDR3 is CASSFGSSGIGGYTF. The CDR3 DNA follows: TGCGCCAGCAGCTTCGGATCTAGCGGGATCGGTGGCTACACCTTC.

Note on this clonotype: The CDR3 carries no conserved terminal phenylalanine or tryptophan, so it likely arises from a read error. The limits of the CDR3 on the DNA are not certain, so only TCRdb's listed CDR3 is given. The V gene is TRBV2, the J gene TRBJ1-4. Germline V gene lookup returns CDR1 SNHLY and CDR2 FYNNEI. With termini counted, the CDR3 has 13 amino acids. This CDR3 is CASSPYLGGKGSY.

Ten or more counts support this clonotype. The chain uses TRBV3-1 and TRBJ2-7; TRBD1 matches 7 bases. Germline V gene sequence: CDR1 LGHDT, CDR2 YNNKEL (reference sequence). V was pared by 7 bases and J by 4 bases, with 4 bases of the junction left unmatched. The CDR3 extends over 12 amino acids. The CDR3 nucleotides are TGTGCCAGCAACACGGACAGGTACGAGCAGTACTTC. It translates to CASNTDRYEQYF.

The J gene is TRBJ2-5, the V gene TRBV20-1, with TRBD2 matching 7 bases. The J call may be incorrect, as the DNA end agrees better with TRBJ2-1. Germline-derived CDR1 and CDR2 are DFQATT and SNEGSKA (reference sequence). The CDR3 covers 15 residues. The CDR3 protein is CSARDPGRLANEQFF. DNA for the CDR3: TGCAGTGCTAGAGATCCCGGGAGGCTTGCTAATGAGCAGTTCTTC.

This clonotype appeared many times. This sequence joins TRBV7-6 and TRBJ2-7; 7 nucleotides align to TRBD1. The CDR3 is made up of 16 amino acids. The J segment lost 2 bases and the V segment lost 3 bases, leaving 10 bases of the junction unmatched. The germline CDR1 and CDR2 sequences are SGHVS and FNYEAQ. CDR3: CASSFTPGQLTYEQYF. Written as DNA, the CDR3 is TGTGCCAGCAGCTTCACGCCGGGACAGTTAACCTACGAGCAGTACTTC.

This clonotype was seen many times. The CDR3: CASSLMGRNTGELFF. In nucleotides, the CDR3 is TGTGCCAGCAGCTTAATGGGGAGAAACACCGGGGAGCTGTTTTTT. The V and J genes are TRBV7-3 and TRBJ2-2, with D possibly being TRBD2 (5 bases). V shed 1 base and J shed 2 bases, with 8 bases lying between them. Germline V lookup: CDR1 SGHTA, CDR2 FQGTGA. The CDR3 sequence is 15 residues long.

This clonotype has at least ten counts. J is TRBJ1-2 and V is TRBV3-1; D unclear. V lost 4 bases to trimming and J lost 7 bases, with 13 bases between them. Germline V gene sequence: CDR1 LGHDT, CDR2 YNNKEL (reference sequence). CDR3 size: 13 residues. In DNA form, the CDR3 reads TGTGCCAGCAGCCCGCAAGAGGCGGGTGGCTACACCTTC. As protein: CASSPQEAGGYTF.

V gene TRBV20-1 combines with J gene TRBJ1-5; D gene uncertain. V gave up 0 bases and J gave up 4 bases, with 10 bases separating them. Per germline, CDR1 DFQATT and CDR2 SNEGSKA (reference sequence). The CDR3 contains 14 residues. CDR3 amino acids: CSAREMVANQPQHF. CDR3 nucleotides: TGCAGTGCTAGAGAGATGGTAGCAAATCAGCCCCAGCATTTT.

The V and J genes are TRBV25-1 and TRBJ1-2, with D perhaps matching TRBD1 (5 bases). CDR3 size: 13 residues. Germline CDR1 and CDR2: MGHDK and SYGVNS. V lost 7 bases to trimming and J lost 7 bases, with 16 bases between them. The CDR3 sequence: CASISGVWGGYTF. The CDR3 region has the DNA TGTGCCAGCATCTCGGGGGTGTGGGGTGGCTACACCTTC.

This clonotype was seen repeatedly, ten times or more. The rearrangement links TRBV14 to TRBJ2-7; weak D call: TRBD2 (6 bases). Per germline, CDR1 SGHDN and CDR2 FVKESK. V lost 3 bases to trimming and J lost 4 bases, with 10 bases between them. The CDR3 has 13 amino acids. CDR3 sequence reads: CASSQYGGYEQYF. Written as DNA, the CDR3 is TGTGCCAGCAGCCAGTATGGGGGGTACGAGCAGTACTTC.

For this clonotype: A much larger clone differs from this one at a single base, so this may be a read error. The CDR3 loop is CASSQVWSSGTYEQYF. In DNA form, the CDR3 reads TGCGCCAGCAGCCAAGTATGGTCTAGCGGGACCTACGAGCAGTACTTC. V and J are TRBV4-3 and TRBJ2-7, with TRBD2 identical over 9 bases. In germline, CDR1 is LGHNA, CDR2 YSLEER. V shed 1 base, J shed 2 bases, and the junction held 6 bases outside the gene matches. The CDR3 is made up of 16 amino acids.

This clonotype came up many times. V usage is TRBV19 and J usage is TRBJ1-1; weak D call: TRBD1 (6 bases). Germline CDR1 LNHDA, CDR2 SQIVND (reference sequence). There are 12 residues in the CDR3. Trimming shortened V by 6 bases and J by 4 bases, and 9 bases separated the two germline ends. As DNA, the CDR3 is TGTGCCAGTAGCCAGGGGATCACTGAAGCTTTCTTT. It encodes CASSQGITEAFF.

The V gene is TRBV7-8, the J gene TRBJ2-3; 8 bases agree with TRBD2. The germline V gene has CDR1 SGHVS and CDR2 FQNEAQ. The V and J ends lost 4 bases and 2 bases, in that order; junction bases with no gene match: 5. The CDR3 spans 15 residues. This CDR3 reads CASSSRSGTTDTQYF. The CDR3 bases are TGTGCCAGCAGCTCTCGTAGCGGGACCACAGATACGCAGTATTTT.

The gene calls are TRBV20-1 and TRBJ2-5; possible D gene TRBD2, 5 bases. The CDR3 loop spans 14 amino acids. CDR1 and CDR2 (germline): DFQATT, SNEGSKA (reference sequence). With 5 bases removed from V and 3 bases from J, the gap between germline ends came to 16 bases. Written as DNA, the CDR3 is TGCAGTGCTGCGAGCGGTAACATTAAAGAGACCCAGTACTTC. It is translated as CSAASGNIKETQYF.

The chain joins TRBV6-5 to TRBJ2-7; 10 nucleotides agree with TRBD1. V lost 2 bases to trimming and J lost 6 bases; unmatched junction nucleotides: 7. The CDR3 runs to 15 residues. Germline loops: CDR1 MNHEY, CDR2 SVGAGI. The CDR3 coding sequence is TGTGCCAGCAGTTACGCCGGGACAGGGGTAGGCGAGCAGTACTTC. Its translation: CASSYAGTGVGEQYF.

This sequence joins TRBV30 and TRBJ2-7; D uncertain. Germline V lookup: CDR1 GTSNPN, CDR2 SVGIG (reference sequence). The CDR3 is 14 residues long. V gave up 0 bases and J gave up 2 bases, with 11 bases separating them. The CDR3 nucleotides read TGTGCCTGGAGTGTACCCTATTTCACCTACGAGCAGTACTTC. It is translated as CAWSVPYFTYEQYF.

This clonotype showed up just a few times. The chain has TRBV11-2 and TRBJ2-7; 13 bases are shared with TRBD2. V was clipped by 11 bases and J by 2 bases; unmatched bases: 21. This CDR3 has 19 residues. Germline loops: CDR1 SGHAT, CDR2 FQNNGV. This CDR3 is CAWSVLQVRLAGGTYEQYF. Written as DNA, the CDR3 is TGTGCCTGGAGTGTACTGCAGGTCAGACTAGCGGGAGGTACCTACGAGCAGTACTTC.

This clonotype was recorded at least ten times. This chain joins TRBV7-9 and TRBJ2-7; tentative D call: TRBD2 (6 bases). The CDR3 has 14 amino acids. V dropped 6 bases and J dropped 3 bases, with 15 bases sitting between them. Germline V lookup: CDR1 SEHNR, CDR2 FQNEAQ (reference sequence). The CDR3 nucleotides read TGTGCCAGCAGTTTCCCAACTAGCTTCTACGAGCAGTACTTC. Its protein product is CASSFPTSFYEQYF.

This clonotype showed up just a few times. A read error may explain this, as a much larger clone is one base away. The V gene is TRBV9, the J gene TRBJ1-4; possible D gene TRBD1, 5 bases. CDR1 SGDLS and CDR2 YYNGEE come from the germline V gene. This CDR3 region has 16 residues. DNA for the CDR3: TGTGCCAGCAGCGTAGGCGGAGGGGCAGCAAATGAAGAACTGTTTTTT. This translates into CASSVGGGAANEELFF. The variable domain in full, completed from reference TRBV9 and TRBJ1-4, reads DSGVTQTPKHLITATGQRVTLRCSPRSGDLSVYWYQQSLDQGLQFLIQYYNGEERAKGNILERFSAQQFPDLHSELNLSSLELGDSALYFCASSVGGGAANEELFFGSGTQLSVL.

A single count supports this clonotype. The chain uses TRBV29-1 and TRBJ1-2; D may be TRBD1 (5 bases). With 8 bases removed from V and 0 bases from J, the gap between germline ends came to 13 bases. The CDR3 has 13 residues. Germline V gene data show CDR1 as SQVTM and CDR2 as ANQGSEA. The CDR3 is CSSRGFSNYGYTF. The CDR3 bases are TGCAGCTCCCGGGGCTTCTCTAACTATGGCTACACCTTC. The full variable domain, its missing parts supplied by reference TRBV29-1 and TRBJ1-2, is SAVISQKPSRDICQRGTSLTIQCQVDSQVTMMFWYRQQPGQSLTLIATANQGSEATYESGFVIDKFPISRPNLTFSTLTVSNMSPEDSSIYLCSSRGFSNYGYTFGSGTRLTVV.

This clonotype showed up just a few times. The chain uses TRBV7-2 and TRBJ2-7, with unresolved D. CDR1 SGHTA and CDR2 FQGNSA come from the germline V gene. Trimming left V 3 bases short and J 5 bases short, with 8 bases between. The CDR3 sequence is 12 residues long. CDR3 nucleotide sequence: TGTGCCAGCAGCTTGTCCCGGGACGAGCAGTACTTC. As protein: CASSLSRDEQYF.

V is TRBV2 and J is TRBJ2-7; 7 bases fit TRBD1. This CDR3 spans 16 amino acids. V lost 5 bases to trimming and J lost 1 base; unmatched junction nucleotides: 11. Germline V gives CDR1 SNHLY, CDR2 FYNNEI. The CDR3 bases are TGTGCCAGCAGTTTATCGGCAGGGGGTAGATCCTACGAGCAGTACTTC. Protein sequence: CASSLSAGGRSYEQYF.

At least ten counts were recorded for this clonotype. The rearrangement uses TRBV4-1 and TRBJ2-5, with 8 bases matching TRBD2. Germline V gives CDR1 MGHRA, CDR2 YSYEKL. The CDR3 runs 14 residues. V was pared by 0 bases and J by 4 bases, with 1 base of the junction left unmatched. CDR3 protein: CASSQEAGAETQYF. DNA for the CDR3: TGCGCCAGCAGCCAAGAAGCGGGAGCAGAGACCCAGTACTTC.

At least ten counts were recorded for this clonotype. The V and J genes are TRBV4-1 and TRBJ2-5, with D perhaps TRBD1 (5 bases). This CDR3 spans 16 amino acids. Germline V gene sequence: CDR1 MGHRA, CDR2 YSYEKL. V shed 1 base and J shed 2 bases, with 14 bases lying between them. The CDR3 DNA is TGCGCCAGCAGCCAAGTGGTGGGGCAGATACAAGAGACCCAGTACTTC. This gives the protein CASSQVVGQIQETQYF.

The chain has TRBV7-6 and TRBJ2-5, with D tentatively TRBD2 (5 bases). The V end lost 10 bases, the J end lost 4 bases, and 10 bases lay between the germline ends. CDR3 length: 11 amino acids. CDR1 is SGHVS, CDR2 FNYEAQ, per germline. CDR3 protein: CATEAGETQYF. CDR3 nucleotides: TGTGCCACCGAGGCGGGAGAGACCCAGTACTTC. Full variable domain (outside the CDR3, taken from reference TRBV7-6 and TRBJ2-5): GAGVSQSPRYKVTKRGQDVALRCDPISGHVSLYWYRQALGQGPEFLTYFNYEAQQDKSGLPNDRFSAERPEGSISTLTIQRTEQRDSAMYRCATEAGETQYFGPGTRLLVL.

This clonotype was seen at least ten times. This sequence joins TRBV9 and TRBJ1-1; D call uncertain. The CDR3 length is 12 residues. Trimming left V 4 bases short and J 2 bases short, with 6 bases between. Germline lookup yields CDR1 SGDLS and CDR2 YYNGEE. The CDR3 loop is CASSPQNTEAFF. The CDR3, as DNA: TGTGCCAGCAGCCCACAAAACACTGAAGCTTTCTTT.

This clonotype was observed a few times. The chain combines TRBV18 with TRBJ2-7; 9 bases are shared with TRBD1. The CDR3 extends over 15 amino acids. Trimming took 1 base from V and 5 from J; bases not matched to a gene: 6. The germline V gene encodes CDR1 KGHSH and CDR2 LQKENI. CDR3: CASSPRDRDVHEQYF. The CDR3 bases are TGTGCCAGCTCACCACGGGACAGGGATGTCCACGAGCAGTACTTC.

V is TRBV29-1 and J is TRBJ2-7; D not certain. CDR3 length: 11 amino acids. The germline V gene encodes CDR1 SQVTM and CDR2 ANQGSEA. The V end was cut by 7 bases, the J end by 0 bases, with 7 bases between. In DNA form, the CDR3 reads TGCAGCGCCAGTACCTCCTACGAGCAGTACTTC. Its protein is CSASTSYEQYF.

This clonotype was detected many times. This CDR3 is CASSLETGVYGYTF. The DNA for the CDR3 is TGTGCCAGCAGCCTGGAGACAGGGGTCTATGGCTACACCTTC. The chain uses TRBV7-8 and TRBJ1-2; 8 bases map to TRBD1. The CDR3 sequence is 14 residues long. With 5 bases clipped from V and 4 bases from J, the junction kept 6 bases outside the gene matches. CDR1 is SGHVS and CDR2 is FQNEAQ in the germline V gene.

CDR3: CASSPLGSGIESILGYTF. The CDR3, as DNA: TGTGCCAGCAGCCCCCTGGGGTCAGGGATTGAGTCGATTCTCGGCTACACCTTC. The J gene is TRBJ1-2, the V gene TRBV7-2; possibly TRBD1 for D (5 bases). The germline gives CDR1 SGHTA, CDR2 FQGNSA. Deletions cut 5 bases from V and 8 bases from J, with 30 bases between. The CDR3 extends over 18 amino acids.